The 29 T cell receptor beta chains below come from one sample, sequenced in a study of blood T cell repertoires in COVID-19. Libraries were prepared by immunoSEQ multiplex PCR; TCRdb keeps only in-frame clonotypes and omits some of them. The sample comprises fewer than 300,000 clones, 80% to 90% of which are singletons, and over 1.2% rests with the top ten. Material for sequencing was peripheral blood. These receptors were obtained from a middle-aged woman who had recovered from COVID-19.

The V gene is TRBV5-1, the J gene TRBJ2-5, with D perhaps matching TRBD1 (6 bases). Trimming cost V 4 bases and J 0 bases, with 7 bases left between them. The germline gives CDR1 SGHRS, CDR2 YFSETQ. The CDR3 has 13 residues. The CDR3 coding sequence is TGCGCCAGCAGCAGGGGGTACCAAGAGACCCAGTACTTC. It encodes CASSRGYQETQYF.

The V call is TRBV9, the J call TRBJ1-2, with 11 positions matching TRBD1. V shed 3 bases, J shed 3 bases, and the junction held 10 bases outside the gene matches. CDR3 length: 17 amino acids. Germline-derived CDR1 and CDR2 are SGDLS and YYNGEE. The DNA of the CDR3 is TGTGCCAGCAGCGACGGGACAGGGGGTCGCCGAGACTATGGCTACACCTTC. This sequence encodes CASSDGTGGRRDYGYTF. The full variable domain, with the rest looked up from reference TRBV9 and TRBJ1-2, is DSGVTQTPKHLITATGQRVTLRCSPRSGDLSVYWYQQSLDQGLQFLIQYYNGEERAKGNILERFSAQQFPDLHSELNLSSLELGDSALYFCASSDGTGGRRDYGYTFGSGTRLTVV.

This clone has a single count. The chain couples TRBV23-1 to TRBJ2-7; TRBD1 might be the D (6 bases). TRBV23-1 qualifies as an ORF whose function is uncertain. Trimming took off 4 bases at V and 3 bases at J, with 13 bases between the two ends. The CDR3 extends over 14 amino acids. The CDR3 DNA follows: TGCGCCAGCAGTCCATACAGGGACGACTACGAGCAGTACTTC. It codes for CASSPYRDDYEQYF.

The V and J genes are TRBV21-1 and TRBJ2-7; TRBD2, as called in the table, went unchecked against the DNA. TRBV21-1 is a documented pseudogene. This CDR3 contains 15 residues. CDR3 bases: TGTGCCAGCAGCAAAGAACTAGCGGGCTCCTACGAGCAGTACTTC. Residues: CASSKELAGSYEQYF.

This clone came up once. This chain uses TRBV19 with TRBJ2-3; 12 bases fit TRBD2. The CDR3 spans 16 residues. Germline CDR1 reads LNHDA; CDR2 reads SQIVND (reference sequence). Trimming at V came to 7 bases and at J to 2 bases, leaving 7 bases not matched to a gene. The CDR3 sequence: CASTPRTSGNTDTQYF. The CDR3 nucleotides read TGTGCCAGTACCCCTCGGACTAGCGGGAACACAGATACGCAGTATTTT. Full variable domain (outside the CDR3, taken from reference TRBV19 and TRBJ2-3): DGGITQSPKYLFRKEGQNVTLSCEQNLNHDAMYWYRQDPGQGLRLIYYSQIVNDFQKGDIAEGYSVSREKKESFPLTVTSAQKNPTAFYLCASTPRTSGNTDTQYFGPGTRLTVL.

V gene TRBV5-1 combines with J gene TRBJ2-2; 8 nucleotides agree with TRBD2. Germline lookup yields CDR1 SGHRS and CDR2 YFSETQ. With 0 bases clipped from V and 7 bases from J, the junction kept 14 bases outside the gene matches. This CDR3 comprises 18 residues. CDR3 nucleotides: TGCGCCAGCAGCTTGGCCACTAGCGGTCTTCTGCCACTCGGGGAGCTGTTTTTT. This sequence encodes CASSLATSGLLPLGELFF.

The chain links TRBV11-2 to TRBJ1-3; possibly TRBD1 for D (5 bases). CDR1 and CDR2 (germline): SGHAT, FQNNGV. V lost 5 bases to trimming and J lost 4 bases, with 12 bases between them. The CDR3 sequence is 14 residues long. The CDR3 region is CASSPPRQGNTIYF. CDR3 DNA sequence: TGTGCCAGCAGCCCCCCAAGACAGGGAAACACCATATATTTT.

V gene TRBV5-6 combines with J gene TRBJ1-3; D gene unclear. Trimming cost V 1 base and J 4 bases, with 12 bases left between them. Germline CDR1 reads SGHDT; CDR2 reads YYEEEE. This CDR3 is 15 amino acids long. Here the CDR3 DNA reads TGTGCCAGCAGCTTGCGGACTACTCAGGGAAACACCATATATTTT. Protein sequence: CASSLRTTQGNTIYF.

The rearrangement links TRBV20-1 to TRBJ2-7, with 7 positions matching TRBD2. CDR1 and CDR2 (germline): DFQATT, SNEGSKA (reference sequence). This CDR3 has 11 amino acids. The J segment lost 4 bases and the V segment lost 6 bases, leaving 3 bases of the junction unmatched. The CDR3 DNA reads TGCAGTGCCCAGGGAGGGTACGAGCAGTACTTC. Translated: CSAQGGYEQYF.

The table lists this clone with many counts. The chain uses TRBV11-3 and TRBJ2-2; maybe TRBD1 (6 bases). This CDR3 spans 17 amino acids. Per germline, CDR1 SGHNT and CDR2 YENEEA. V shed 5 bases and J shed 7 bases, with 23 bases lying between them. CDR3 nucleotides: TGTGCCAGCAGCCCCACAGGGTTGGGGCCGAAGAACGGGGAGCTGTTTTTT. It encodes CASSPTGLGPKNGELFF.

The chain uses TRBV21-1 and TRBJ2-7; the D call in the table, TRBD1, was not verified against the DNA. TRBV21-1 is annotated as a pseudogene. The CDR3 is made up of 16 amino acids. CDR3: CASSKATGDSSYEQYF. As DNA, the CDR3 is TGTGCCAGCAGCAAAGCCACAGGGGACAGCTCCTACGAGCAGTACTTC.

The chain is built from TRBV10-2 and TRBJ2-7; no firm D call. The CDR3 spans 9 residues. V lost 8 bases and J 5 bases, leaving 4 bases between the germline ends. Germline lookup yields CDR1 WSHSY and CDR2 SAAADI. CDR3 amino acids: CASGHEQYF. In DNA form, the CDR3 reads TGCGCCAGCGGGCACGAGCAGTACTTC.

This chain joins TRBV7-8 and TRBJ2-7, with 7 bases lining up with TRBD2. The CDR3 sequence is 15 residues long. Germline trimming cut 5 bases from V and 4 bases from J; bases unmatched to any gene: 11. The V gene's germline CDR1 is SGHVS and CDR2 FQNEAQ. Here the CDR3 DNA reads TGTGCCAGCAGCCCCGGAATAGCGGGTTTTTACGAGCAGTACTTC. The encoded protein is CASSPGIAGFYEQYF.

The chain joins TRBV5-5 to TRBJ1-4; D unclear. The CDR3 is 14 amino acids. Trimming took off 4 bases at V and 1 base at J, with 8 bases between the two ends. CDR1 is SGHKS and CDR2 is YYEKEE in the germline V gene (reference sequence). The CDR3 DNA is TGTGCCAGCAGCCCCGCCGGAACTAATGAAAAACTGTTTTTT. Translating gives CASSPAGTNEKLFF.

This clone showed up just once. The chain is built from TRBV4-3 and TRBJ1-1; a weak D match, TRBD1 (5 bases). Trimming removed 0 bases from V and 4 bases from J, with 9 bases in between. CDR3 length: 14 residues. Germline-derived CDR1 and CDR2 are LGHNA and YSLEER. The CDR3 region is CASSQDTGGTEAFF. CDR3 sequence (DNA): TGCGCCAGCAGCCAAGACACGGGGGGCACTGAAGCTTTCTTT.

The genes are TRBV7-9 and TRBJ2-3, with D uncertain. The CDR3 runs 10 residues. Germline CDR1 SEHNR, CDR2 FQNEAQ (reference sequence). V lost 8 bases and J 4 bases, leaving 4 bases between the germline ends. CDR3 sequence (DNA): TGTGCCAGCCAATCAGATACGCAGTATTTT. It specifies CASQSDTQYF.

The chain uses TRBV7-6 and TRBJ1-2; 8 bases are a match to TRBD1. This CDR3 region has 17 residues. The V gene end was trimmed by 5 bases and the J gene end by 4 bases; junction bases not matched to a gene: 15. The germline V gene encodes CDR1 SGHVS and CDR2 FNYEAQ. The CDR3 region has the DNA TGTGCCAGCAGCCCCTTAATGCATGGACAGGGCGGCTATGGCTACACCTTC. The encoded protein is CASSPLMHGQGGYGYTF.

This rearrangement joins TRBV21-1 to TRBJ1-1; the D call in the table, TRBD1, was not verified against the DNA. TRBV21-1 is assigned pseudogene status. The CDR3 runs 12 residues. The CDR3 here is CASSPPDRVAFF. The CDR3 DNA reads TGTGCCAGCAGTCCTCCGGACAGGGTTGCTTTCTTT.

The V call is TRBV5-1, the J call TRBJ1-1, with 7 bases matching TRBD1. Germline lookup yields CDR1 SGHRS and CDR2 YFSETQ. The CDR3 is 16 residues long. The ends lost 4 bases at V and 3 bases at J; junction bases unmatched: 12. CDR3 residues: CASSPETGWLHTEAFF. The CDR3 nucleotides read TGCGCCAGCAGCCCGGAGACAGGGTGGTTGCACACTGAAGCTTTCTTT.

The chain combines TRBV9 with TRBJ2-7; the D gene is possibly TRBD1 (6 bases). CDR3 length equals 13 residues. Deletions cut 3 bases from V and 3 bases from J, with 10 bases between. Germline V gives CDR1 SGDLS, CDR2 YYNGEE. CDR3 nucleotide sequence: TGTGCCAGCAGCGGGGGGCAAAACTACGAGCAGTACTTC. This sequence encodes CASSGGQNYEQYF.

The rearrangement links TRBV3-1 (or the pseudogene TRBV3-2) to TRBJ1-1; D gene uncertain. V was pared by 3 bases and J by 1 base, with 9 bases between. CDR1 LGHDT and CDR2 YNNKEL come from the germline V gene (reference sequence). CDR3 length: 14 amino acids. This CDR3 reads CASSQEAQNTEAFF. CDR3 bases: TGTGCCAGCAGCCAGGAGGCACAGAACACTGAAGCTTTCTTT.

The V and J genes are TRBV19 and TRBJ2-5, with D perhaps TRBD2 (5 bases). The ends were cut back, 3 bases at V and 0 bases at J, with 23 bases in the middle. Germline assignment: CDR1 LNHDA and CDR2 SQIVND (reference sequence). CDR3 length equals 19 residues. CDR3 sequence reads: CASSIVWASPNMYQETQYF. CDR3 sequence (DNA): TGTGCCAGTAGTATCGTTTGGGCTAGCCCCAATATGTACCAAGAGACCCAGTACTTC.

The chain links TRBV19 to TRBJ2-7; 8 positions agree with TRBD1. The J segment lost 1 base and the V segment lost 5 bases, leaving 10 bases of the junction unmatched. The CDR3 is made up of 16 amino acids. Per germline, CDR1 LNHDA and CDR2 SQIVND (reference sequence). The CDR3 sequence: CASSDPGGERSYEQYF. DNA of the CDR3: TGTGCCAGTAGTGATCCAGGGGGCGAGAGATCCTACGAGCAGTACTTC.

V usage is TRBV6-5 and J usage is TRBJ2-1, with 13 bases aligning to TRBD2. The CDR3 runs to 15 residues. V was pared by 7 bases and J by 5 bases, with 5 bases of the junction left unmatched. The V gene's germline CDR1 is MNHEY and CDR2 SVGAGI. CDR3 DNA sequence: TGTGCCAGCATCCGACTAGCGGGGGGAAACAATGAGCAGTTCTTC. It codes for CASIRLAGGNNEQFF.

The rearrangement links TRBV27 to TRBJ2-7, with D unresolved. CDR1 and CDR2 from the germline V gene are MNHEY and SMNVEV (reference sequence). This CDR3 spans 14 amino acids. V lost 0 bases and J lost 1, with 7 bases in between. The CDR3 sequence is CASSLSEQSYEQYF. The CDR3 DNA follows: TGTGCCAGCAGTTTATCGGAACAGTCCTACGAGCAGTACTTC.

This rearrangement joins TRBV27 to TRBJ1-5; 7 bases line up with TRBD1. In germline, CDR1 is MNHEY, CDR2 SMNVEV (reference sequence). The V and J ends lost 3 bases and 1 base, in that order; junction bases with no gene match: 3. The CDR3 extends over 15 amino acids. The CDR3 reads CASSFRGQSNQPQHF. The DNA of the CDR3 is TGTGCCAGCAGTTTCCGGGGACAGAGCAATCAGCCCCAGCATTTT.

Concerning this clone itself: Other DNA variants within this sample encode the same CDR3. The chain combines TRBV20-1 with TRBJ1-1; D not certain. This CDR3 is 13 amino acids long. Germline V CDR1 and CDR2: DFQATT, SNEGSKA (reference sequence). The ends were cut back, 6 bases at V and 0 bases at J, with 11 bases in the middle. The CDR3 protein is CSASRDMNTEAFF. The CDR3 DNA reads TGCAGTGCCAGTCGAGATATGAACACTGAAGCTTTCTTT.

The V call is TRBV10-3, the J call TRBJ1-1, with a tentative D call TRBD1 (6 bases). CDR3 length: 13 amino acids. V lost 3 bases, J lost 5 bases, and 10 bases lay in between. Germline CDR1 and CDR2: ENHRY and SYGVKD. The CDR3 nucleotides read TGTGCCATCAGTGACAGAGGGGGTACTGAAGCTTTCTTT. This codes for CAISDRGGTEAFF.

CDR3 loop: CASSLGQGATYEQYF. CDR3 nucleotides: TGTGCCAGCAGCTTAGGACAGGGGGCCACCTACGAGCAGTACTTC. The chain joins TRBV9 to TRBJ2-7, with TRBD1 matching 11 bases. The CDR3 is 15 amino acids. The J segment lost 2 bases and the V segment lost 4 bases, leaving 5 bases of the junction unmatched. CDR1 SGDLS and CDR2 YYNGEE come from the germline V gene.